The following is a T cell receptor beta chain sequence with its context. No antigen is known for it. This sample was taken from a study of T cell responses to AZD1222 COVID-19 vaccine. The overall study: Analyses pooled second doses at about 4 or about 12 weeks. The study, taken as a whole, reports: Repertoires were obtained solely post-peak T cell response.

Germline loops: CDR1 KGHSH, CDR2 LQKENI. This CDR3 has 15 amino acids. V lost 6 bases and J lost 5; bases outside the gene matches: 10. Sequencing was performed with immunoSEQ multiplex PCR; in TCRdb, only in-frame clones are kept and a portion is missing. The sample includes 95,000 to 150,000 clones, roughly 90% of them seen just once. This chain connects TRBV18 to TRBJ2-5, with 9 bases aligning to TRBD1. Source: peripheral blood, taken on day 0 of AZD1222 vaccination. The sequence was obtained from an adult in good health. CDR3 bases: TGTGCCAGCTCCCTTCAACAGGGGGCGAGGGAGACCCAGTACTTC. Residues: CASSLQQGARETQYF. Using reference TRBV18 and TRBJ2-5 for the parts outside the CDR3, the full variable domain is NAGVMQNPRHLVRRRGQEARLRCSPMKGHSHVYWYRQLPEEGLKFMVYLQKENIIDESGMPKERFSAEFPKEGPSILRIQQVVRGDSAAYFCASSLQQGARETQYFGPGTRLLVL.